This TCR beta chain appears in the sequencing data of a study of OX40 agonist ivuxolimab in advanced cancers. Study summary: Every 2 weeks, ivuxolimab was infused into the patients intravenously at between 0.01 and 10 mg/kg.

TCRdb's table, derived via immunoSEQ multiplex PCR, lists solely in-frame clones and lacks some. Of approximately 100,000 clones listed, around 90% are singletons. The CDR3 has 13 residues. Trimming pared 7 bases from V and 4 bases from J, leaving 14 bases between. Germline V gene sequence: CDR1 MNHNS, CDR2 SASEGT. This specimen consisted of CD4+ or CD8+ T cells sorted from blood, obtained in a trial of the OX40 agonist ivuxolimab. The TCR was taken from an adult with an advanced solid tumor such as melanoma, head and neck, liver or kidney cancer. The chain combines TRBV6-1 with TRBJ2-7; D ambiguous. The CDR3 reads CASKTGISYEQYF. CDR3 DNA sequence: TGTGCCAGCAAGACGGGCATCTCTTACGAGCAGTACTTC.